The 13 T cell receptor beta chains below were found in one sample sequenced in a study of T cell changes during pregnancy in multiple sclerosis. Sequenced by immunoSEQ multiplex PCR; TCRdb stores in-frame clones only, minus some. The sample yields 60,000 to 70,000 clones, 90% to 95% seen once. The sample in question was peripheral blood, obtained in the third trimester of pregnancy. Receptor source: a female donor in good health, enrolled as a control in a pregnancy study.

The rearrangement links TRBV11-2 to TRBJ2-1; D unclear. CDR1 is SGHAT, CDR2 FQNNGV, per germline. The CDR3 is made up of 14 amino acids. Trimming stripped 1 base from V and 5 bases from J, with 9 bases between. CDR3 DNA sequence: TGTGCCAGCAGCTTAGTAAGCCGAAACAATGAGCAGTTCTTC. Translated: CASSLVSRNNEQFF.

The genes are TRBV4-1 and TRBJ2-1; unclear D gene. Germline CDR1 is MGHRA and CDR2 is YSYEKL. There are 15 residues in the CDR3. The germline V and J ends were trimmed by 0 bases and 3 bases, with 9 bases remaining between them. The CDR3 is CASSQELVGYNEQFF. The CDR3 bases are TGCGCCAGCAGCCAAGAGCTAGTTGGCTACAATGAGCAGTTCTTC.

The chain joins TRBV15 to TRBJ2-7, with D tentatively TRBD2 (6 bases). The CDR3 spans 14 residues. Germline lookup yields CDR1 LNHNV and CDR2 YYDKDF (reference sequence). The V end was cut by 4 bases, the J end by 4 bases, with 14 bases between. As DNA, the CDR3 is TGTGCCACCAGCAAGGAGGGCGGGCGGTACGAGCAGTACTTC. It is translated as CATSKEGGRYEQYF.

This clone was seen just once. This rearrangement joins TRBV5-1 to TRBJ2-7, with D perhaps matching TRBD2 (5 bases). This CDR3 has 13 residues. In germline, CDR1 is SGHRS, CDR2 YFSETQ. Trimming removed 4 bases from V and 5 bases from J, with 13 bases in between. CDR3 loop: CASSPWRVDEQYF. The CDR3 DNA follows: TGCGCCAGCAGCCCGTGGCGGGTTGACGAGCAGTACTTC.

The chain employs TRBV19 and TRBJ1-4; TRBD1 might be the D (5 bases). This CDR3 has 14 residues. The V and J ends lost 9 bases and 8 bases respectively, with 19 bases between them. Germline CDR1 LNHDA, CDR2 SQIVND (reference sequence). The CDR3 protein is CASGGLGDLEKLFF. CDR3 DNA: TGTGCCAGCGGGGGTTTGGGAGATCTCGAAAAACTGTTTTTT.

The chain combines TRBV27 with TRBJ2-3; 9 bases agree with TRBD1. CDR1 and CDR2 (germline): MNHEY, SMNVEV (reference sequence). V trimming: 7 bases; J trimming: 5 bases; junction bases outside the gene matches: 7. The CDR3 runs 14 residues. CDR3: CASKSGTGKDTQYF. DNA of the CDR3: TGTGCCAGCAAGTCCGGGACAGGGAAAGATACGCAGTATTTT.

The V and J genes are TRBV20-1 and TRBJ2-7; D is unclear. V gave up 1 base and J gave up 6 bases, with 4 bases separating them. Germline V gene sequence: CDR1 DFQATT, CDR2 SNEGSKA (reference sequence). This CDR3 has 10 residues. CDR3 DNA: TGCAGTGCTAGAGTTAGCGAGCAGTACTTC. This translates into CSARVSEQYF.

The rearrangement uses TRBV29-1 and TRBJ2-7; 13 bases line up with TRBD2. In germline, CDR1 is SQVTM, CDR2 ANQGSEA. The CDR3 is 14 residues long. Trimming at V came to 5 bases and at J to 3 bases, leaving 4 bases not matched to a gene. The CDR3 sequence is CSVSRTSGSYEQYF. CDR3 coding DNA: TGCAGCGTTTCCCGGACTAGCGGGAGCTACGAGCAGTACTTC.

In this sample, this clone turned up once. V is TRBV12-5 and J is TRBJ2-1, with TRBD2 matching 13 bases. The junction had 14 bases not matched to a gene; V was cut back by 0 bases and J by 0 bases. CDR3 length equals 22 residues. Germline CDR1 reads LGHNT; CDR2 reads FRNRAP. The CDR3 DNA is TGTGCTAGTGGTTTGGTCCGACTCAGACTAGCGGGGGGACCTAGCTCCTACAATGAGCAGTTCTTC. Translating it yields CASGLVRLRLAGGPSSYNEQFF.

The V gene is TRBV6-1, the J gene TRBJ2-2; tentative D call: TRBD1 (6 bases). CDR1 is MNHNS and CDR2 is SASEGT in the germline V gene. V gave up 10 bases and J gave up 6 bases, with 9 bases separating them. CDR3 size: 11 residues. CDR3 region: CATKGAGELFF. The CDR3 nucleotides read TGTGCCACCAAGGGGGCCGGGGAGCTGTTTTTT.

The genes are TRBV7-8 and TRBJ1-3; no clear D gene. This CDR3 has 14 residues. Trimming stripped 5 bases from V and 0 bases from J, with 8 bases between. Per the germline V gene, CDR1 is SGHVS and CDR2 is FQNEAQ. The CDR3 DNA reads as TGTGCCAGCAGCCCCGTGGCCTCTGGAAACACCATATATTTT. It translates to CASSPVASGNTIYF.

The V gene is TRBV27, the J gene TRBJ1-2, with D tentatively TRBD1 (6 bases). CDR3 length: 15 amino acids. V dropped 6 bases and J dropped 2 bases, with 16 bases sitting between them. Germline V CDR1 and CDR2: MNHEY, SMNVEV (reference sequence). CDR3 DNA sequence: TGTGCCAGCAGCCCAGGCTCAGGGGCCAACTATGGCTACACCTTC. Translated, it gives CASSPGSGANYGYTF.

The rearrangement links TRBV30 to TRBJ2-3; D is undetermined. Trimming removed 2 bases from V and 2 bases from J, with 14 bases in between. The CDR3 loop spans 15 amino acids. CDR1 GTSNPN and CDR2 SVGIG come from the germline V gene (reference sequence). CDR3 bases: TGTGCCTGGAGTTACGGAAGGAGAACCACAGATACGCAGTATTTT. This encodes CAWSYGRRTTDTQYF.